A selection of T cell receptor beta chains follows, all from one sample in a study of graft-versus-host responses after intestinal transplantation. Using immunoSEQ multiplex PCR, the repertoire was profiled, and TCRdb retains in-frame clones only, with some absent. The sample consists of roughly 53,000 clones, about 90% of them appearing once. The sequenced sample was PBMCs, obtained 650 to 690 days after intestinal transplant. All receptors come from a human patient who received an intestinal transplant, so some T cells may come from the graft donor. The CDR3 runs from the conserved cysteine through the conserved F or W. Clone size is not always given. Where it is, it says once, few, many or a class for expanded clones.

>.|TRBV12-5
CASGLVSPPGQETQYF
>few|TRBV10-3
CATAPGQNYEQYF
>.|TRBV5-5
CASSLAILRELFF
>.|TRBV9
CASSSGPGLAVDTQYF
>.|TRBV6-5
CASRRSLERNEQYF
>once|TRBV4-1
CASSQPGLPTEAFF
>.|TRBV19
CASSTGTGAYEQYF
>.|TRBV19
CASSSQGGRYGYTF
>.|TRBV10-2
CASSEIRVGEKLFF
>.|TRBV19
CATSRDIEETQYF
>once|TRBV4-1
CASSQVGQRNTEAFF
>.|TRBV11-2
CASSRSGGPNTEAFF
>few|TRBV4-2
CASSQGLSGGGLNTEAFF
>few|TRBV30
CAWNLRGGPKETQYF
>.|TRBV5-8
CASSLGGGFTDTQYF
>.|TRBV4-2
CASSQELAGGQGEQFF
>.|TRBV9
CASSADGWANYGYTF
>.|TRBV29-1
CSGWEAGNRATQYF
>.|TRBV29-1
CSVEVKVADTQYF
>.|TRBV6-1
CASSVEENYGYTF
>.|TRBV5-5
CASSLQPGQGASGNTIYF
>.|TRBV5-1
CASSLVGETQYF
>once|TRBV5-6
CASSLAGEQFF
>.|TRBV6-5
CASSYRDSANSPLHF
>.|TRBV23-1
CASNGTGTDTQYF
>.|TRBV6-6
CASSVGSYQPQHF
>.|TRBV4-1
CASSARTSEMGEQYF
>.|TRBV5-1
CASSNSYEQYF
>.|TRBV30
CAWTGTENYGYTF
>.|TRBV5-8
CASSLGEPGQGNEQFF
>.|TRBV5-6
CASSFPQGYYGYTF
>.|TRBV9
CASSRDSIDTQYF
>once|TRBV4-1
CASSQHQGTSGGDKYF
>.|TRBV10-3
CAISEGTGGLPYGYTF
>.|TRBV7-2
CASNPTVQETQYF
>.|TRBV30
CAWNLGNQPQHF
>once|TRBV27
CASSLAASTEAFF
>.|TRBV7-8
CASTKAEGVYEQYF
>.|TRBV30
CAWSFSGNYEQYF
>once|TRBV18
CASSPKQQVVYGYTF
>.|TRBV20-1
CSASLNTEAFF
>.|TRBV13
CASSRWGVVIEQYF
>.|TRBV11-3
CASSYGGEQYF
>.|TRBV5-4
CASSEGTEETQYF
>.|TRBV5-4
CASSPVGRRGETQYF
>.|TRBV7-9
CATLGSEGSYLIYEQYF
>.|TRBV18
CASTDIRGSYNEQFF
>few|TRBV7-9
CASSRDRGTEAFF
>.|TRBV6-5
CASSYGLGYEQYF
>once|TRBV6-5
CASSWGTPSYEQYF